A selection of T cell receptor beta chains follows, all from one sample in a study of CD8+CD57+ T cells in acquired aplastic anemia. TCRdb fed the reads into MiXCR, producing one record per CDR3 protein. The sample holds around 170,000 distinct CDR3 sequences, over 40% seen once. Sequencing input: sorted CD4+, CD8+, or CD8+CD57+ T cells (not recorded which) from PBMCs. The receptors originated from a human donor with aplastic anemia. The CDR3 runs from the conserved cysteine through the conserved F or W. A D gene is named only where the DNA matches it firmly. For some rows the clone size is stated as once, few or many, or as a class when expanded; others skip it.

D	V	length	J	size	CDR3	DNA
TRBD2	TRBV11-2	16	TRBJ2-7	NA	CASSPLERGPYNEQYF	TGTGCCAGCAGTCCGCTTGAGCGGGGTCCCTACAATGAGCAGTACTTC
TRBD1	TRBV29-1	14	TRBJ1-2	NA	CSVEAPSGQYGYTF	TGCAGCGTTGAAGCCCCGTCGGGACAGTATGGCTACACCTTC
NA	TRBV12-5	10	TRBJ2-7	NA	CASGDYEQYF	TGTGCTAGTGGGGACTACGAGCAGTACTTC
NA	TRBV7-9	12	TRBJ2-1	many	CASSLESGEQFF	TGTGCCAGCAGCTTAGAAAGCGGTGAGCAGTTCTTC
NA	TRBV24-1	11	TRBJ2-7	NA	CATSDTYEQYF	TGTGCCACCAGTGACACCTACGAGCAGTACTTC
TRBD1	TRBV30	15	TRBJ2-6	NA	CAWKSGGGGANVLTF	TGTGCCTGGAAATCAGGGGGCGGTGGGGCCAACGTCCTGACTTTC
NA	TRBV10-3	13	TRBJ1-3	once	CAYSQGTGNTIYF	TGTGCCTACTCTCAGGGGACGGGAAACACCATATATTTT
TRBD2	TRBV24-1	15	TRBJ2-1	few	CATSAEAGGYNEQFF	TGTGCCACCAGTGCGGAGGCGGGAGGGTACAATGAGCAGTTCTTC
NA	TRBV10-3	14	TRBJ2-1	NA	CAISEQGSVGEQFF	TGTGCCATCAGCGAACAGGGCTCGGTGGGTGAGCAGTTCTTC
NA	TRBV7-2	14	TRBJ2-7	many	CASTPVGGSYEQYF	TGTGCCAGCACCCCGGTGGGGGGTTCGTACGAGCAGTACTTC
NA	TRBV29-1	12	TRBJ2-7	medium-sized	CSVAQRGGEQYF	TGCAGCGTTGCCCAGCGAGGGGGGGAGCAGTACTTC
NA	TRBV5-4	13	TRBJ2-5	many	CASSAGVKETQYF	TGTGCCAGCAGTGCCGGGGTAAAAGAGACCCAGTACTTC
NA	TRBV10-3	15	TRBJ1-2	many	CAISLRLGHSYGYTF	TGTGCCATCAGCCTGAGGCTGGGACACAGCTATGGCTACACCTTC
NA	TRBV24-1	10	TRBJ1-6	NA	CATSDSPLHF	TGTGCCACCAGTGATTCCCCCCTCCACTTT
NA	TRBV7-2	11	TRBJ1-2	NA	CASSNGVGYTF	TGTGCCAGCAGCAATGGGGTGGGCTACACCTTC
NA	TRBV5-4	18	TRBJ1-6	NA	CASSLVGGSSSYNSPLHF	TGTGCCAGCAGCTTAGTGGGGGGCTCCAGCTCCTATAATTCACCCCTCCACTTT
NA	TRBV19	14	TRBJ2-5	many	CASSIMGVSETQYF	TGTGCCAGTAGTATCATGGGGGTTTCGGAGACCCAGTACTTC
TRBD2	TRBV7-3	13	TRBJ2-7	NA	CAPPLAGTYEQYF	TGTGCCCCCCCTTTAGCGGGAACCTACGAGCAGTACTTC
NA	TRBV24-1	19	TRBJ2-1	many	CATSEGGRVDGRSVNEQFF	TGTGCCACCAGTGAGGGGGGGCGAGTAGACGGGAGGTCGGTGAATGAGCAGTTCTTC
NA	TRBV7-2	14	TRBJ2-7	NA	CASRTGESSYEQYF	TGTGCCAGCCGTACGGGGGAAAGCTCCTACGAGCAGTACTTC
NA	TRBV7-2	16	TRBJ2-5	NA	CASSLQGGGRQETQYF	TGTGCCAGCAGCCTTCAGGGTGGGGGTAGGCAAGAGACCCAGTACTTC
TRBD1	TRBV25-1	16	TRBJ1-3	NA	CASSEKDRGSGNTIYF	TGTGCCAGCAGTGAGAAGGACAGGGGGTCAGGAAACACCATATATTTT
NA	TRBV7-8	18	TRBJ1-3	NA	CASSYEWEGSFSGNTIYF	TGTGCCAGCAGCTACGAATGGGAAGGGAGCTTCTCTGGAAACACCATATATTTT
NA	TRBV2	12	TRBJ1-5	NA	CASSASNQPQHF	TGTGCCAGCAGCGCTAGTAATCAGCCCCAGCATTTT
NA	TRBV15	14	TRBJ2-1	NA	CATSREGLNNEQFF	TGTGCCACCAGCAGAGAGGGCCTCAACAATGAGCAGTTCTTC
NA	TRBV10-1	13	TRBJ2-7	NA	CASSEGQDYEQYF	TGCGCCAGCAGTGAGGGGCAGGACTACGAGCAGTACTTC
TRBD1	TRBV12-3/TRBV12-4	16	TRBJ1-2	NA	CASSLALSGLQGGYTF	TGTGCCAGCAGTTTAGCGCTATCGGGGTTACAGGGGGGCTACACCTTC
NA	TRBV6-1	15	TRBJ1-6	many	CASRRTAGPASPLHF	TGTGCCAGCAGAAGGACAGCCGGACCGGCTTCACCCCTCCACTTT
NA	TRBV2	14	TRBJ2-3	NA	CASSEAGEADTQYF	TGTGCCAGCAGTGAAGCCGGGGAGGCAGATACGCAGTATTTT